This is a list of T cell receptor beta chains from one sample in a study of blood T cell repertoires in COVID-19. The method was immunoSEQ multiplex PCR; TCRdb's version includes in-frame clones alone and lacks a portion of them. In the table there are about 120,000 clones, 65% to 90% of which are singletons. The specimen sequenced was peripheral blood. These receptors all come from an elderly man with active or convalescent COVID-19. The CDR3 runs from the conserved cysteine through the conserved F or W. D genes are given only for firm matches. Clone size is not always given. Where it is, it says once, few, many or a class for expanded clones.

V	size	D	length	J	CDR3	DNA
TRBV28	NA	NA	13	TRBJ1-2	CASSLNRRGGYTF	TGTGCCAGCAGTTTAAACAGGAGGGGTGGCTACACCTTC
TRBV19	NA	NA	13	TRBJ2-1	CASSLNRAFEQFF	TGTGCCAGTAGCCTGAACCGAGCTTTTGAGCAGTTCTTC
TRBV7-6	NA	TRBD2	14	TRBJ2-5	CASSLGGSAETQYF	TGTGCCAGCAGCTTAGGCGGGAGCGCAGAGACCCAGTACTTC
TRBV29-1	NA	NA	13	TRBJ2-7	CSVDGGNSYEQYF	TGCAGCGTTGATGGAGGGAACTCCTACGAGCAGTACTTC
TRBV30	NA	TRBD1	16	TRBJ1-2	CAWSANRGWASYGYTF	TGTGCCTGGAGTGCAAACAGGGGTTGGGCTAGCTATGGCTACACCTTC
TRBV18	NA	TRBD1	14	TRBJ1-1	CASSPEDRGSPGFF	TGTGCCAGCTCACCGGAGGACAGGGGGAGCCCTGGGTTCTTT
TRBV7-9	NA	TRBD1	13	TRBJ1-2	CASSPGTGYGYTF	TGTGCCAGCAGCCCCGGGACAGGGTATGGCTACACCTTC
TRBV27	NA	TRBD1	14	TRBJ1-2	CASSPQTGNYGYTF	TGTGCCAGCAGTCCCCAGACAGGGAACTATGGCTACACCTTC
TRBV6-5	few	NA	15	TRBJ1-5	CASRPYGGEDQPQHF	TGTGCCAGCAGGCCCTATGGGGGGGAGGATCAGCCCCAGCATTTT
TRBV29-1	once	NA	16	TRBJ2-5	CSVEGGGRRAQETQYF	TGCAGCGTTGAAGGGGGCGGCCGAAGGGCCCAAGAGACCCAGTACTTC
TRBV3-1/TRBV3-2	few	NA	13	TRBJ2-2	CASSLQGTGELFF	TGTGCCAGCAGCCTGCAGGGTACCGGGGAGCTGTTTTTT
TRBV19	NA	NA	13	TRBJ2-3	CASSITWTDTQYF	TGTGCCAGTAGTATTACTTGGACAGATACGCAGTATTTT
TRBV7-9	NA	NA	14	TRBJ1-2	CASSSLTGNYGYTF	TGTGCCAGCAGCTCACTAACAGGGAACTATGGCTACACCTTC
TRBV6-6	NA	NA	13	TRBJ1-2	CASHRGNNYGYTF	TGTGCCAGCCACCGGGGGAATAACTATGGCTACACCTTC
TRBV6-2/TRBV6-3	NA	NA	16	TRBJ1-2	CASSRGGATGGYGYTF	TGTGCCAGCAGTCGAGGCGGGGCCACGGGCGGCTATGGCTACACCTTC
TRBV27	NA	NA	11	TRBJ2-7	CASSFGYEQYF	TGTGCCAGCAGTTTCGGCTACGAGCAGTACTTC